This T cell receptor beta chain was recovered during a study of T-cell memory formation after mild COVID-19. About the study: TCR clustering was largely donor specific. The study's findings and limits: Clones that shrank (day 15 to 85) were balanced CD4/CD8, whereas later expanders leaned CD4+.

The trim removed 0 bases at V and 6 bases at J, leaving 11 bases unmatched. The CDR3 has 18 residues. Per the germline V gene, CDR1 is MGHRA and CDR2 is YSYEKL. Notes on this clonotype: Antigen specificity is unknown.

TCRdb recomputed calls from the 5' RACE reads with MiXCR, one row per CDR3 protein. The table includes some 13,000 distinct CDR3 sequences, about 12% detected once. The chain is built from TRBV4-1 and TRBJ2-1, with 10 bases matching TRBD1. The sequence derives from an adult woman who had mild COVID-19 (a few samples of this study predate the infection). Cell type and time point are not known. The material sequenced was PBMCs or a T cell subset sorted from them (not recorded which). The chain's CDR3 is CASSQDWDRGPSINEQFF. The DNA for the CDR3 is TGCGCCAGCAGCCAAGATTGGGACAGGGGACCTTCGATCAATGAGCAGTTCTTC.